This T cell receptor (beta chain) was captured in a study of cytomegalovirus exposure and HLA in healthy donors. The PCR employed 60 Vbeta primers together with 13 Jbeta primers. Sequenced by immunoSEQ multiplex PCR; TCRdb stores in-frame clones only, minus some. Counted here are about 130,000 clones, roughly 82% occurring once; the ten biggest clones make up roughly 10%. The V gene's germline CDR1 is SGHNT and CDR2 YYREEE (reference sequence). The CDR3 spans 12 residues. Between the trimmed V and J ends, which lost 2 bases and 7 bases, there was a span of 6 bases. Study-wide results and limits: Presence/absence analyses took donor sequencing depth as roughly uniform.

This clone came up a few times. Its target is unknown. The V gene is TRBV5-4, the J gene TRBJ1-4; a possible D gene is TRBD1 (5 bases). The source material was PBMCs. This TCR was recovered from a male donor in good health and CMV-seropositive. The DNA for the CDR3 is TGTGCCAGCAGCTTAGACAGTGAAAAACTGTTTTTT. Its protein is CASSLDSEKLFF.